This T cell receptor beta chain originates from a study of cytomegalovirus exposure and HLA in healthy donors. Study as a whole: The study's early data release held about 85 million unique TCRs from HLA-typed donors.

CDR3 length: 12 amino acids. Deletions cut 5 bases from V and 4 bases from J, with 8 bases between. Germline V gene sequence: CDR1 LNHDA, CDR2 SQIVND (reference sequence). In the PCR, 60 Vbeta and 13 Jbeta primers were used. Sequencing used immunoSEQ multiplex PCR; TCRdb keeps in-frame clones, though not all of them. The table includes approximately 140,000 clones, 55% to 75% detected once. The rearrangement joins TRBV19 to TRBJ1-1, with a weak D call TRBD1 (5 bases). The sequencing sample was made of PBMCs. This TCR was recovered from a woman in her sixties or seventies in good health and CMV-seropositive. CDR3 sequence (DNA): TGTGCCAGTAGTTGGGGGGGCACTGAAGCTTTCTTT. This sequence encodes CASSWGGTEAFF.